The rows below give T cell receptor beta chains drawn from one sample of a study of tumor-infiltrating lymphocytes in primary liver carcinoma. TCRdb reprocessed the multiplex PCR reads via MiXCR and lists one record per CDR3 protein. This table has about 300,000 distinct CDR3 sequences, about 62% appearing once. What was sequenced was peripheral blood. The receptors were sampled from a man aged 35 to 55 with primary liver carcinoma and hepatitis B virus infection. Both conserved end residues are part of each CDR3. Each record gives: clone size, D gene, J gene, V gene, CDR3 protein, CDR3 DNA. The D gene is left open where the match is weak. Clone size is given for some rows only: seen once, a few or many times, or a class if the clone is expanded.

>NA|TRBD1|TRBJ1-2|TRBV11-2
CASSAGTGSYGYTF
TGTGCCAGCAGCGCCGGGACAGGCTCCTATGGTTACACCTTC
>NA|NA|TRBJ2-7|TRBV11-1
CASSPRGTLAYEHYF
TGTGCCAGCAGCCCACGGGGGACGCTAGCCTACGAGCACTACTTC
>many|TRBD1|TRBJ2-7|TRBV12-3/TRBV12-4
CASSYRDRAYEQYF
TGTGCCAGCAGTTATCGGGACAGGGCCTACGAGCAGTACTTC
>many|TRBD1|TRBJ2-7|TRBV4-1
CASSQLGGQQYF
TGCGCCAGCAGCCAGTTAGGGGGCCAGCAGTACTTC
>few|NA|TRBJ2-2|TRBV2
CASSAFEMNTGELFF
TGTGCCAGCAGTGCGTTCGAAATGAACACCGGGGAGCTGTTTTTT
>NA|NA|TRBJ2-7|TRBV11-2
CASILGDQSYEQYF
NA
>NA|TRBD2|TRBJ2-7|TRBV4-2
CASSQEPGLAGDEQYF
TGTGCCAGCAGCCAAGAGCCCGGGCTAGCGGGAGACGAGCAGTACTTC
>NA|TRBD1|TRBJ2-7|TRBV11-1
CVSTDTGTGYERYF
TGTGTCAGCACCGACACCGGGACAGGGTACGAGCGGTACTTC
>NA|TRBD2|TRBJ2-1|TRBV29-1
CSVEEVGRALSKQLF
TGCAGCGTTGAAGAGGTCGGGAGGGCCTTAAGTAAGCAGCTCTTC
>few|NA|TRBJ2-5|TRBV7-9
CASSQSLETQYF
TGTGCCAGTTCACAGAGTCTGGAGACCCAGTACTTC
>NA|NA|TRBJ2-1|TRBV5-6
CASTEEGGAYNEQFF
TGTGCCAGCACCGAGGAGGGGGGCGCCTACAATGAGCAGTTCTTC
>many|NA|TRBJ2-3|TRBV4-3
CASSLGGSATDTQYF
TGCGCCAGCAGCCTTGGAGGTAGCGCCACAGATACGCAGTATTTT
>NA|NA|TRBJ2-7|TRBV5-1
CASSPGEEVNYEQYF
TGCGCCAGCAGCCCGGGCGAGGAGGTTAACTACGAGCAGTACTTC
>few|TRBD2|TRBJ2-2|TRBV5-6
CASSLSGRADGELFF
TGTGCCAGCAGCTTGAGCGGGAGGGCCGACGGGGAGCTGTTTTTT
>NA|NA|TRBJ2-1|TRBV11-3
CANSLGPVNEQFF
TGTGCCAACAGCTTAGGGCCTGTGAATGAGCAGTTCTTC
>NA|NA|TRBJ2-5|TRBV7-9
CASSLQSGETQYF
TGTGCCAGCAGCTTACAGAGCGGAGAGACCCAGTACTTC
>NA|NA|TRBJ2-7|TRBV29-1
CSVEDGQQYF
TGCAGCGTTGAAGACGGCCAGCAGTACTTC
>NA|TRBD1|TRBJ1-4|TRBV7-8
CASSPGTGGNEKLFF
TGTGCCAGCAGCCCAGGGACAGGGGGTAATGAAAAACTGTTTTTT
>NA|TRBD2|TRBJ2-7|TRBV4-3
CASSQGWASGLEQYF
TGCGCCAGCAGCCAAGGGTGGGCTAGCGGGCTCGAGCAGTACTTC
>NA|TRBD2|TRBJ2-7|TRBV5-1
CASSTIAGSYEQYF
TGCGCCAGCAGCACAATAGCGGGGTCCTACGAGCAGTACTTC
>NA|NA|TRBJ2-1|TRBV11-3
CASSSGPIENEQFF
TGTGCCAGTTCCTCCGGCCCGATAGAGAACGAGCAGTTCTTC
>many|NA|TRBJ2-3|TRBV11-1
CASSLEFGGASTDTQYF
TGTGCCAGCAGCTTAGAGTTTGGCGGAGCTAGCACAGATACGCAGTATTTT
>many|NA|TRBJ1-5|TRBV12-3/TRBV12-4
CASSLNSNQPQHF
TGTGCCAGCAGTTTAAACAGCAATCAGCCCCAGCATTTT
>NA|NA|TRBJ2-3|TRBV5-1
CASSPRVSSSTDTQYF
TGCGCCAGCAGCCCTAGGGTGTCTAGCAGCACAGATACGCAGTATTTT
>many|TRBD1|TRBJ1-2|TRBV4-1
CASSHLDRAHYGYTF
TGCGCCAGCAGCCATCTGGACAGGGCGCACTATGGCTACACCTTC
>NA|TRBD1|TRBJ1-1|TRBV10-1
CASNNRGLGTEATF
TGCGCCAGCAATAACAGGGGGCTCGGCACTGAAGCTACCTTT
>NA|NA|TRBJ1-1|TRBV5-1
CASSFSYSSEAFF
TGCGCCAGCAGCTTCAGTTATTCCAGTGAAGCTTTCTTT
>NA|NA|TRBJ2-7|TRBV2
CASSENRAVSYEQYF
TGTGCCAGCAGTGAGAACAGGGCGGTCTCCTACGAGCAGTACTTC
>few|NA|TRBJ2-1|TRBV18
CASSFSRGNEQFF
TGTGCCAGCTCGTTCAGCAGGGGTAATGAGCAGTTCTTC
>few|TRBD1|TRBJ2-7|TRBV5-1
CASSFGTGKNEQYF
TGCGCCAGCAGCTTCGGGACAGGGAAAAACGAGCAGTACTTC
>many|TRBD1|TRBJ1-6|TRBV6-6
CASSYSTGESSPLHF
TGTGCCAGCAGTTACTCGACAGGGGAAAGTTCACCCCTCCACTTT
>many|NA|TRBJ1-1|TRBV5-1
CASTRGEGTEAFF
TGCGCCAGCACCCGCGGGGAGGGCACTGAAGCTTTCTTT
>NA|TRBD2|TRBJ2-7|TRBV10-3
CAISERLAGLSYEQYF
TGTGCCATCAGTGAGAGGCTAGCGGGGCTCTCCTACGAGCAGTACTTC
>few|NA|TRBJ1-1|TRBV28
CASSLITGIFLNTEAFF
TGTGCCAGCAGTTTAATAACAGGAATCTTCTTGAACACTGAAGCTTTCTTT
>NA|NA|TRBJ2-1|TRBV19
CASSIHHGLEKSNEQFF
TGTGCCAGTAGTATTCATCATGGGCTAGAAAAGTCCAATGAGCAGTTCTTC
>many|TRBD1|TRBJ1-6|TRBV5-4
CASTGQGSPLHF
TGTGCCAGCACCGGACAGGGGTCACCCCTCCACTTT
>NA|NA|TRBJ2-5|TRBV5-4
CASSPQGMGETQYF
TGTGCCAGCAGCCCTCAGGGGATGGGGGAGACCCAGTACTTC